The 2 T cell receptor beta chains below were found in one sample sequenced in a study of tumor and adjacent non-tumor tissue in lung cancer. The template was RNA from unsorted bulk tissue. A modified ARM-PCR protocol with three rounds of nested PCR amplified TCRbeta. TCRdb called the multiplex PCR reads again in MiXCR, with one record for every CDR3 protein. The data show roughly 93,000 distinct CDR3 sequences, with 67% seen just once and 15% to 20% held by the top ten. Sequencing was performed on lung tumor tissue. The receptors come from a man aged 60-69 years with non-small cell lung cancer.

V is TRBV29-1 and J is TRBJ2-1; possible D gene TRBD1, 6 bases. This CDR3 comprises 16 residues. V dropped 7 bases and J dropped 9 bases, with 28 bases sitting between them. Germline V gives CDR1 SQVTM, CDR2 ANQGSEA. The DNA for the CDR3 is TGCAGCGCTAACAAGGCCTCACAGGGTGGCGTGGGTGAGCAGTTCTTC. This translates into CSANKASQGGVGEQFF.

This clonotype appeared many times. The CDR3: CAVQGVNQPQHF. The DNA of the CDR3 is TGTGCCGTCCAGGGGGTTAATCAGCCCCAGCATTTT. This chain joins TRBV19 and TRBJ1-5; 7 bases match TRBD1. Germline V gene lookup returns CDR1 LNHDA and CDR2 SQIVND (reference sequence). The CDR3 is made up of 12 amino acids. V dropped 11 bases and J dropped 4; count of bases not matched to a gene: 5.